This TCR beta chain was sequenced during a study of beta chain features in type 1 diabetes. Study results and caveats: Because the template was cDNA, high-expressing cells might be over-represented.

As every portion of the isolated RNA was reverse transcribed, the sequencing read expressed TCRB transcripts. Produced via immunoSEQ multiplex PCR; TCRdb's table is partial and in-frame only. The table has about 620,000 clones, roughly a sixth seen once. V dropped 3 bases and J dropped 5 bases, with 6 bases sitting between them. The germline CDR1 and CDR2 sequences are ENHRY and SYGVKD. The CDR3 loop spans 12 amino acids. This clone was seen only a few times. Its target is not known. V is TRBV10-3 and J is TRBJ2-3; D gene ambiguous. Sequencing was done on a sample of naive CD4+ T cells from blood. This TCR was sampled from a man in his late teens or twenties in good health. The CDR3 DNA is TGTGCCATCAGTGAAAGGTTAGATACGCAGTATTTT. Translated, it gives CAISERLDTQYF.